This T cell receptor beta chain derives from a study of T cells after yellow fever vaccination. Study as a whole: Preparation of fractions with low cell numbers was performed using SMART-Seq v4 Ultra Low Input. Study results and limitations: Abundant bulk-derived clonotypes could contaminate FACS-sorted repertoires. Peaking on day 5 versus 15, the secondary response was faster but weaker.

As for this clonotype: Its antigen is unidentified.

Template switching by 5'RACE produced TCR cDNA, adding a universal primer site and UMIs. Using its own MiXCR run on the 5' RACE reads, TCRdb lists one record per CDR3 protein. The data hold a few hundred thousand distinct CDR3 sequences, with approximately 4% observed a single time. Germline V CDR1 and CDR2: LGHNA, YSLEER. CDR3 length equals 20 residues. With V trimmed by 4 bases and J by 1 base, 18 bases remained unmatched. This receptor was obtained from a man in his late teens or twenties who received the YFV17D yellow fever vaccine. The chain has TRBV4-3 and TRBJ1-5; 8 bases fit TRBD1. The starting material was PBMCs, obtained 5 days after the yellow fever booster vaccination. The CDR3 DNA follows: TGCGCCAGCAGCCCTGGAGTGGGGACAGGACCGGAGGCGAGCAATCAGCCCCAGCATTTT. It specifies CASSPGVGTGPEASNQPQHF.